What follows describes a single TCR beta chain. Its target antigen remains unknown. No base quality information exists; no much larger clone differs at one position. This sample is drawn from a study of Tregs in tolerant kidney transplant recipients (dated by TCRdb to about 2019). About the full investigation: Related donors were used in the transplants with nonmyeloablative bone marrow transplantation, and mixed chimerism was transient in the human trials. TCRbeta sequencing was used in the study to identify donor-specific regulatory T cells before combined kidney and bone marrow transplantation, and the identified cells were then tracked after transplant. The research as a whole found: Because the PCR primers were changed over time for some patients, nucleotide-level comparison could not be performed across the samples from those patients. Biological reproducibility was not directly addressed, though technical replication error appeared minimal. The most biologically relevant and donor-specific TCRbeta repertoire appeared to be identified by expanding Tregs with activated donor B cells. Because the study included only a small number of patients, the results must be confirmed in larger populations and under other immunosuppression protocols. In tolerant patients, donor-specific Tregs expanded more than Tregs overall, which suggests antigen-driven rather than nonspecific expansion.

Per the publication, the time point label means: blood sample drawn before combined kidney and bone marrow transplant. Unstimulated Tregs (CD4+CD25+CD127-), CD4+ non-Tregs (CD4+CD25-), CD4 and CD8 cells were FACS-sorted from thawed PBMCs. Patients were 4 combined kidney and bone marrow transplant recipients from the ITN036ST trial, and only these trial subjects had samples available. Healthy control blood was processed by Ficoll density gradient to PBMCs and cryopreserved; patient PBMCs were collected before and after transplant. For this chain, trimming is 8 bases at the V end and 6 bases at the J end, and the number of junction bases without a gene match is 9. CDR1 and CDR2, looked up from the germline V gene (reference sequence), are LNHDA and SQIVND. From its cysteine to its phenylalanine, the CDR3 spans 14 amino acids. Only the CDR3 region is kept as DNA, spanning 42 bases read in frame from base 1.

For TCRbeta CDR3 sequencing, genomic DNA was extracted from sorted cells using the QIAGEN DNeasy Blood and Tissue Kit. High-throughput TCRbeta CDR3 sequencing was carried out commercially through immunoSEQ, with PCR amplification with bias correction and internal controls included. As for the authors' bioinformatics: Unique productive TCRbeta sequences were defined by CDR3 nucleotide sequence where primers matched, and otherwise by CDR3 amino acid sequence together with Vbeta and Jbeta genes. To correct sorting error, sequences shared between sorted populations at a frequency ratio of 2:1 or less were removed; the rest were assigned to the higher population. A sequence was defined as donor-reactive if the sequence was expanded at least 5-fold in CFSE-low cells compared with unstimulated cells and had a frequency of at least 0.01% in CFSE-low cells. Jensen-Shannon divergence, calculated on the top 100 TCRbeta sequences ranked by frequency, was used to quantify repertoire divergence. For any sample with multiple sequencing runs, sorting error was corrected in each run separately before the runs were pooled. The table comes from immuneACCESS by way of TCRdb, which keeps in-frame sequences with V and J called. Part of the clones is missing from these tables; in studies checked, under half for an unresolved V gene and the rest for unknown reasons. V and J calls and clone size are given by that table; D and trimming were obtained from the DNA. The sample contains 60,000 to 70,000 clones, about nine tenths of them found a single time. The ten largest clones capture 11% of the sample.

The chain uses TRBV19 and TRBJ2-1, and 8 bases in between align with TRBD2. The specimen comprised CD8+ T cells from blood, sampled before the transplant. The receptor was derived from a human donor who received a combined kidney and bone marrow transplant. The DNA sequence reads TGTGCCAGTTCCAATGCCGCGGGGGGCAATGAGCAGTTCTTC. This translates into CASSNAAGGNEQFF. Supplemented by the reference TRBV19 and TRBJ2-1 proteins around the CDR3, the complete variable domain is DGGITQSPKYLFRKEGQNVTLSCEQNLNHDAMYWYRQDPGQGLRLIYYSQIVNDFQKGDIAEGYSVSREKKESFPLTVTSAQKNPTAFYLCASSNAAGGNEQFFGPGTRLTVL.